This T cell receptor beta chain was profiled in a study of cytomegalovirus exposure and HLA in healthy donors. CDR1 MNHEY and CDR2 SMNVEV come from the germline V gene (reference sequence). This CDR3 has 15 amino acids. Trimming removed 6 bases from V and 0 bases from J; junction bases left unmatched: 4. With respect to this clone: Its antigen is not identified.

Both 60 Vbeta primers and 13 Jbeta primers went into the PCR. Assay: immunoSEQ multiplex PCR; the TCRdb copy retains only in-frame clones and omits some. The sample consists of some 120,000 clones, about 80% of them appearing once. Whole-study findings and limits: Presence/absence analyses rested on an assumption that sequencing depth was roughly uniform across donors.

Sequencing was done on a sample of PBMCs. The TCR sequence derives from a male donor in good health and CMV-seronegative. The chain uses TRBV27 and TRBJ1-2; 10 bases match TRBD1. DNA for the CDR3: TGTGCCAGCAGGCGGACAGGGGGGGCTAACTATGGCTACACCTTC. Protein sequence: CASRRTGGANYGYTF.